Included here is one T cell receptor beta chain sequence, with context. The antigen is undetermined. This specimen comes from a study of regulatory T cells in long-lasting Graves disease. Study observations and caveats: The number of shared public clonotypes was higher in persistent patients (around 2,700) than new patients (just over 950).

As to time point: newly diagnosed GD, antithyroid drugs for less than 3 months. Construction of the TCR library relied on RNA isolated from PBMCs. TCR beta libraries were built with iRepertoire HTBI primers and Arm-PCR of CDR3 regions. One entry per CDR3 protein, called by TCRdb with MiXCR from the multiplex PCR reads. Here the sample spans about 610,000 distinct CDR3 sequences, 15% to 20% being singletons. CDR3 length: 14 residues. Germline CDR1 reads SGDLS; CDR2 reads YYNGEE. V lost 3 bases to trimming and J lost 5 bases, with 15 bases between them. The data also belong to a second study, concerning T cells in Graves' hyperthyroidism and ophthalmopathy.

This receptor was obtained from a man aged 18-30 years with Graves disease. The rearrangement links TRBV9 to TRBJ2-7; D gene uncertain. The sequenced sample was peripheral blood mononuclear cells (PBMCs), obtained at new diagnosis, from a patient treated with antithyroid drugs. The CDR3 protein is CASSATSEPHEQYF. In nucleotides, the CDR3 is TGTGCCAGCAGCGCAACCTCGGAGCCGCACGAGCAGTACTTC.